The next 28 T cell receptor beta chains were all read from a single sample in a study of spatial heterogeneity in lung cancer. TCRdb re-derived calls from the 5' RACE reads in MiXCR, one entry per CDR3 protein. The profile shows nearly 80,000 distinct CDR3 sequences, 7.5% to 9.5% of them singletons. As for time point: sample taken at primary tumor resection. Specimen: PBMCs, collected at surgery. The receptors derive from a male donor with early-stage non-small cell lung cancer.

The chain joins TRBV6-2 or TRBV6-3 to TRBJ1-1; D gene unclear. Between the trimmed V and J ends, which lost 0 bases and 1 base, there was a span of 15 bases. This CDR3 contains 17 residues. CDR1 and CDR2 (germline): MNHEY, SVGEGT. CDR3 residues: CASSYSQRVPENTEAFF. The CDR3 nucleotides read TGTGCCAGCAGTTACTCACAGCGGGTTCCGGAGAACACTGAAGCTTTCTTT.

This clonotype appeared many times. The chain couples TRBV5-1 to TRBJ1-4; D remains unclear. The CDR3 totals 14 residues. The V gene's germline CDR1 is SGHRS and CDR2 YFSETQ. The V and J ends lost 0 bases and 4 bases respectively, with 7 bases between them. CDR3 region: CASSLGGGNEKLFF. DNA of the CDR3: TGCGCCAGCAGCTTGGGAGGAGGTAATGAAAAACTGTTTTTT.

This clonotype was observed many times. The J gene is TRBJ1-5, the V gene TRBV7-2; D remains unclear. The CDR3 runs 13 residues. CDR1 and CDR2 (germline): SGHTA, FQGNSA. The germline V and J ends were trimmed by 3 bases and 4 bases, with 7 bases remaining between them. CDR3 bases: TGTGCCAGCAGCTTGAGTCTGAATCAGCCCCAGCATTTT. Protein product: CASSLSLNQPQHF.

The chain carries TRBV11-3 and TRBJ2-3; 8 nucleotides match TRBD2. The CDR3 length is 18 residues. V trimming: 4 bases; J trimming: 6 bases; junction bases outside the gene matches: 18. Germline values: CDR1 SGHNT, CDR2 YENEEA. The chain's CDR3 is CASSSEGAGGHILDTQYF. In DNA form, the CDR3 reads TGTGCCAGCAGCTCAGAGGGCGCGGGAGGCCATATATTGGATACGCAGTATTTT.

This clonotype was detected ten times or more. The genes are TRBV6-6 and TRBJ1-1; D is unclear. The V end was cut by 6 bases, the J end by 4 bases, with 15 bases between. Germline CDR1 is MNHNY and CDR2 is SVGAGI (reference sequence). The CDR3 length is 14 residues. Here the CDR3 DNA reads TGTGCCAGCAGCGGTGTGGGCCATACCACTGAAGCTTTCTTT. Protein: CASSGVGHTTEAFF.

This clonotype came up many times. The chain couples TRBV12-3 or TRBV12-4 to TRBJ2-1, with TRBD2 matching over 8 bases. V gave up 6 bases and J gave up 1 base; unmatched junction bases: 20. The CDR3 is 20 amino acids. CDR3 nucleotide sequence: TGTGCCAGCAGACAAGGGAGGGGCAGCGGGAGATTAGGGTCCTACAATGAGCAGTTCTTC. It specifies CASRQGRGSGRLGSYNEQFF.

Many counts were recorded for this clonotype. The V gene is TRBV7-9, the J gene TRBJ2-7; the match to TRBD1 covers 7 bases. The trim removed 5 bases at V and 0 bases at J, leaving 4 bases unmatched. Germline CDR1 is SEHNR and CDR2 is FQNEAQ (reference sequence). This CDR3 comprises 14 residues. The CDR3 is CASSPDRDSYEQYF. CDR3 in DNA: TGTGCCAGCAGCCCAGACAGGGACTCCTACGAGCAGTACTTC.

This clonotype was found many times. V is TRBV20-1 and J is TRBJ2-3; 10 positions match TRBD1. V shed 6 bases and J 1 base; nucleotides not matched to a gene: 7. The V gene's germline CDR1 is DFQATT and CDR2 SNEGSKA (reference sequence). The CDR3 consists of 15 residues. The DNA for the CDR3 is TGCAGTGCCCTTGGAGGGACAGGGGGCACAGATACGCAGTATTTT. Its translation: CSALGGTGGTDTQYF.

The CDR3 nucleotides are TGTGCCAGCAGTATACAGGGAATCAACACTGAAGCTTTCTTT. Residues: CASSIQGINTEAFF. This rearrangement joins TRBV7-2 to TRBJ1-1; tentatively, D is TRBD1 (6 bases). The CDR3 is 14 residues long. Germline CDR1 is SGHTA and CDR2 is FQGNSA. Trimming left V 6 bases short and J 2 bases short, with 13 bases between. Full variable domain (outside the CDR3, taken from reference TRBV7-2 and TRBJ1-1): GAGVSQSPSNKVTEKGKDVELRCDPISGHTALYWYRQSLGQGLEFLIYFQGNSAPDKSGLPSDRFSAERTGGSVSTLTIQRTQQEDSAVYLCASSIQGINTEAFFGQGTRLTVV.

This chain uses TRBV7-9 with TRBJ2-3; 11 bases line up with TRBD2. Per the germline V gene, CDR1 is SEHNR and CDR2 is FQNEAQ (reference sequence). The length of the CDR3 is 17 residues. The ends lost 1 base at V and 3 bases at J; junction bases unmatched: 6. In nucleotides, the CDR3 is TGTGCCAGCAGCTTAGTATTAGCGGGAGGGCCAACAGATACGCAGTATTTT. Translating gives CASSLVLAGGPTDTQYF.

In regard to this clonotype: With a much larger clone just one base away, this may be a read error. The rearrangement uses TRBV7-2 and TRBJ2-4; D remains unclear. Germline CDR1 reads SGHTA; CDR2 reads FQGNSA. Trimming took 6 bases from V and 1 from J, leaving 10 bases between them. The CDR3 extends over 14 amino acids. DNA for the CDR3: TGTGCCAGCAGTTCTACCGGGGCCAAAAACATTCAGTACTTC. Translation: CASSSTGAKNIQYF.

The gene calls are TRBV11-2 and TRBJ2-7; D possibly corresponds to TRBD1 (6 bases). Trimming took off 2 bases at V and 0 bases at J, with 14 bases between the two ends. Looked up from germline, CDR1 is SGHAT and CDR2 is FQNNGV. The CDR3 length is 16 residues. The CDR3 nucleotides read TGTGCCAGCAGCTTACTTCCCGGGACAAACTCCTACGAGCAGTACTTC. It translates to CASSLLPGTNSYEQYF.

This clonotype was observed at least ten times. The chain links TRBV4-3 to TRBJ2-1; D might be TRBD2 (6 bases). Germline loops: CDR1 LGHNA, CDR2 YSLEER. Trimming took off 3 bases at V and 8 bases at J, with 17 bases between the two ends. This CDR3 is built from 15 residues. The CDR3 DNA reads as TGCGCCAGCAGCCACATGGGGCTAGCGACCGATGAGCAGTTCTTC. Its translation: CASSHMGLATDEQFF.

This clonotype was observed many times. The rearrangement links TRBV9 to TRBJ1-1; D remains unclear. The germline V and J ends were trimmed by 0 bases and 1 base, with 4 bases remaining between them. CDR1 is SGDLS and CDR2 is YYNGEE in the germline V gene. The CDR3 spans 13 residues. Written as DNA, the CDR3 is TGTGCCAGCAGCGTAGCACAGAACACTGAAGCTTTCTTT. Protein: CASSVAQNTEAFF.

This clonotype has a count of ten or more. V gene TRBV2 combines with J gene TRBJ2-2, with D possibly TRBD1 on 6 matching bases. In germline, CDR1 is SNHLY, CDR2 FYNNEI. The CDR3 runs to 17 residues. The ends were cut back, 2 bases at V and 4 bases at J, with 17 bases in the middle. CDR3 DNA sequence: TGTGCCAGCAGTGAATCATCGAACAGGGCGGTCACCGGGGAGCTGTTTTTT. Protein sequence: CASSESSNRAVTGELFF.

This clonotype appeared a few times. The chain carries TRBV19 and TRBJ2-1; 9 bases are shared with TRBD2. The V gene end was trimmed by 5 bases and the J gene end by 4 bases; junction bases not matched to a gene: 6. The CDR3 sequence is 15 residues long. The germline V gene has CDR1 LNHDA and CDR2 SQIVND (reference sequence). CDR3 loop: CASSASSGIYNEQFF. CDR3 nucleotides: TGTGCCAGTAGTGCCTCTAGCGGGATATACAATGAGCAGTTCTTC. Together with reference TRBV19 and TRBJ2-1, the CDR3 gives the full variable domain: DGGITQSPKYLFRKEGQNVTLSCEQNLNHDAMYWYRQDPGQGLRLIYYSQIVNDFQKGDIAEGYSVSREKKESFPLTVTSAQKNPTAFYLCASSASSGIYNEQFFGPGTRLTVL.

This clonotype was detected many times. The chain joins TRBV29-1 to TRBJ2-7; unclear D gene. Trimming took 6 bases from V and 0 from J, leaving 6 bases between them. This CDR3 is built from 11 residues. Germline CDR1 and CDR2: SQVTM and ANQGSEA. As DNA, the CDR3 is TGCAGCGTCAGGAGCTCCTACGAGCAGTACTTC. Amino acids: CSVRSSYEQYF.

This clonotype was counted ten times or more. The chain links TRBV7-2 to TRBJ1-5; D gene uncertain. CDR1 is SGHTA and CDR2 is FQGNSA in the germline V gene. CDR3 length: 13 amino acids. V was trimmed by 1 base and J by 5 bases, leaving 6 bases between them. CDR3 coding DNA: TGTGCCAGCAGCTTAGAAGGCCATCAGCCCCAGCATTTT. As protein: CASSLEGHQPQHF.

This clonotype was found many times. The CDR3 here is CASSLGSAPRTDTQYF. In DNA, the CDR3 is TGTGCCAGCAGTTTAGGATCGGCCCCCAGGACAGATACGCAGTATTTT. The chain employs TRBV27 and TRBJ2-3, with unresolved D. The germline gives CDR1 MNHEY, CDR2 SMNVEV (reference sequence). V lost 2 bases and J lost 3, with 15 bases in between. The length of the CDR3 is 16 residues.

This clonotype was seen a handful of times. This rearrangement joins TRBV7-9 to TRBJ1-2, with a possible D match to TRBD1 (5 bases). The CDR3 length is 14 residues. Trimming took 5 bases from V and 4 from J, leaving 14 bases between them. Germline assignment: CDR1 SEHNR and CDR2 FQNEAQ (reference sequence). CDR3 sequence reads: CASSPEWGTYGYTF. CDR3 sequence (DNA): TGTGCCAGCAGCCCTGAGTGGGGGACCTATGGCTACACCTTC. The entire variable domain, with the rest obtained from reference TRBV7-9 and TRBJ1-2, is as follows: DTGVSQNPRHKITKRGQNVTFRCDPISEHNRLYWYRQTLGQGPEFLTYFQNEAQLEKSRLLSDRFSAERPKGSFSTLEIQRTEQGDSAMYLCASSPEWGTYGYTFGSGTRLTVV.

In DNA, the CDR3 is TGCGCCAGCGGGGGAAGCGGCCGGAGCTCCTACGAGCAGTACTTC. Translation: CASGGSGRSSYEQYF. The V gene is TRBV5-1, the J gene TRBJ2-7; possibly TRBD1 or TRBD2 for D (5 bases each). The CDR3 runs to 15 residues. The V end lost 7 bases, the J end lost 0 bases, and 17 bases lay between the germline ends. Germline values: CDR1 SGHRS, CDR2 YFSETQ.

This clonotype showed up many times. The chain employs TRBV10-3 and TRBJ1-1, with D maybe TRBD1 (6 bases). CDR3 length: 15 residues. In germline, CDR1 is ENHRY, CDR2 SYGVKD. V lost 2 bases, J lost 6 bases, and 16 bases lay in between. In DNA, the CDR3 is TGTGCCATCAGTGAGGAGGGGACAAGCATGGCTGAAGCTTTCTTT. It encodes CAISEEGTSMAEAFF.

This clonotype has at least ten counts. This rearrangement joins TRBV14 to TRBJ2-7; D tentatively reads TRBD1 or TRBD2 (6 bases each). This CDR3 is built from 14 residues. Germline CDR1 SGHDN, CDR2 FVKESK. The V end lost 1 base, the J end lost 3 bases, and 10 bases lay between the germline ends. The CDR3 protein is CASSQGGASYEQYF. CDR3 nucleotide sequence: TGTGCCAGCAGCCAAGGGGGGGCAAGCTACGAGCAGTACTTC.

The chain couples TRBV4-2 to TRBJ2-3; possible D gene TRBD2, 6 bases. Trimming shortened V by 8 bases and J by 1 base, and 16 bases separated the two germline ends. This CDR3 region has 15 residues. CDR1 is LGHNA, CDR2 YNFKEQ, per germline. The CDR3: CASGRRGEGTDTQYF. DNA of the CDR3: TGTGCCAGCGGGCGGAGGGGAGAGGGCACAGATACGCAGTATTTT.

V and J are TRBV12-3 or TRBV12-4 and TRBJ2-5; the D gene could be TRBD1 or TRBD2 (6 bases each). This CDR3 spans 14 amino acids. V was trimmed by 5 bases and J by 2 bases, leaving 12 bases between them. CDR3 bases: TGTGCCAGCAGTGGGGGGCAGGCGCAAGAGACCCAGTACTTC. This codes for CASSGGQAQETQYF.

This clonotype appeared many times. This chain joins TRBV6-5 and TRBJ1-1; D uncertain. This CDR3 contains 14 residues. Germline V gene sequence: CDR1 MNHEY, CDR2 SVGAGI. With 7 bases removed from V and 8 bases from J, the gap between germline ends came to 20 bases. This chain's CDR3 is CASTEGSDTSEAFF. The CDR3 bases are TGTGCCAGCACGGAGGGCAGCGACACCTCCGAAGCTTTCTTT.

The table lists this clonotype with many counts. The J gene is TRBJ2-1, the V gene TRBV20-1, with D unresolved. V lost 7 bases and J 5 bases, leaving 6 bases between the germline ends. This CDR3 comprises 10 residues. Germline V CDR1 and CDR2: DFQATT, SNEGSKA (reference sequence). The CDR3 DNA reads TGCAGTGGAATGAACAATGAGCAGTTCTTC. Translated: CSGMNNEQFF.

This clonotype has a count of ten or more. The chain carries TRBV4-1 and TRBJ2-5; the match to TRBD1 covers 7 bases. This CDR3 contains 14 residues. Germline V gene data show CDR1 as MGHRA and CDR2 as YSYEKL. Losses at the gene ends were 2 bases for V and 4 bases for J; bases not matched to a gene: 4. In DNA form, the CDR3 reads TGCGCCAGCAGCCAACTCTCAGGGGGAGAGACCCAGTACTTC. Protein: CASSQLSGGETQYF.